What follows is one T cell receptor (beta chain) and its context. The sample belongs to a study of blood T cell repertoires in COVID-19. The overall study: Acute and convalescent COVID-19 samples came from the United States, Italy and Spain. The cDNA or gDNA used as material had been derived from T cells, B-cell-depleted T cells, or PBMCs.

Trimming removed 6 bases from V and 3 bases from J; junction bases left unmatched: 9. Germline CDR1 reads LNHDA; CDR2 reads SQIVND (reference sequence). CDR3 length equals 16 residues. Under the authors' procedure: Amplification of reference gene primers provided the estimated nucleated cell counts. This table comes from immunoSEQ multiplex PCR, and its TCRdb copy is limited to in-frame clones, with some not included. V, J and clone size were drawn from that table, and D and trimming were deduced from the DNA. The data show approximately 52,000 clones, approximately 90% seen once. The chain uses TRBV19 and TRBJ2-1; 9 positions match TRBD2. Sequencing input: peripheral blood. The source of this sequence is a man aged 45-60 years with acute or convalescent COVID-19. In DNA, the CDR3 is TGTGCCAGTAGCCGCCGGACAGCGGGGGGCTACAATGAGCAGTTCTTC. It codes for CASSRRTAGGYNEQFF.